What follows are 24 T cell receptor beta chains derived from one specimen sequenced in a study of post-analysis software for immune sequencing data. General study findings and limits: Patients showed TRBV5-6, TRBV5-1 and TRBV20-1 among a handful of TRBV segments more frequent than in controls.

No antigens are known for them. The TCR beta cDNA libraries contained unique molecular identifiers. TCRdb itself ran the PCR reads through MiXCR, one entry per CDR3 protein. The profile shows a few hundred thousand distinct CDR3 sequences, approximately 45% of them singletons. Sequenced: blood. Every receptor here comes from a girl aged 10 to 17 with multiple sclerosis.

The chain has TRBV12-3 or TRBV12-4 and TRBJ2-3; 12 bases map to TRBD2. The CDR3 spans 17 residues. With V trimmed by 5 bases and J by 2 bases, 8 bases remained unmatched. The CDR3 bases are TGTGCCAGCAGTCCTAGCGGGGGGGGGCAAAACACAGATACGCAGTATTTT. As protein: CASSPSGGGQNTDTQYF.

This clonotype was counted only a few times. J is TRBJ2-1 and V is TRBV12-3 or TRBV12-4; D ambiguous. The V gene lost 3 bases and the J gene lost 0 bases, with 12 bases spanning the gap. This CDR3 region has 16 residues. In DNA form, the CDR3 reads TGTGCCAGCAGTTTCGAAGGGCAGAACTCCTACAATGAGCAGTTCTTC. Protein sequence: CASSFEGQNSYNEQFF.

V and J are TRBV28 and TRBJ2-5; 13 nucleotides line up with TRBD2. CDR1 is MDHEN and CDR2 is SYDVKM in the germline V gene. This CDR3 contains 16 residues. V lost 4 bases and J lost 4; bases outside the gene matches: 6. The CDR3 is CASSSRLAGGRETQYF. Here the CDR3 DNA reads TGTGCCAGCAGTTCCCGACTAGCGGGAGGACGAGAGACCCAGTACTTC.

The J gene is TRBJ2-3, the V gene TRBV5-8; D possibly uses TRBD1 or TRBD2 (6 bases each). The ends were cut back, 4 bases at V and 1 base at J, with 19 bases in the middle. Looked up from germline, CDR1 is SGHTS and CDR2 is YDEGEE. This CDR3 has 17 amino acids. CDR3 bases: TGTGCCAGCAGCCGCCCTAGGGGGGAGGCGCGCACAGATACGCAGTATTTT. This translates into CASSRPRGEARTDTQYF.

This clonotype was seen a few times. This chain links TRBV6-2 or TRBV6-3 with TRBJ2-1, with D perhaps matching TRBD2 (6 bases). V was pared by 7 bases and J by 0 bases, with 16 bases between. Germline V gives CDR1 MNHEY, CDR2 SVGEGT. This CDR3 is 16 amino acids long. Here the CDR3 reads CASTFRDSSSYNEQFF. The CDR3 nucleotides read TGTGCCAGCACCTTTCGGGACTCGAGCTCCTACAATGAGCAGTTCTTC.

The rearrangement links TRBV28 to TRBJ2-7, with D possibly TRBD1 on 5 matching bases. Germline values: CDR1 MDHEN, CDR2 SYDVKM. V was trimmed by 4 bases and J by 7 bases, leaving 26 bases between them. The length of the CDR3 is 17 residues. DNA of the CDR3: TGTGCCAGCAGTTGGGGCCTCGGCGACGGCTCCTACAATGAGCAGTACTTC. This sequence encodes CASSWGLGDGSYNEQYF. Full variable domain (rest looked up from reference TRBV28 and TRBJ2-7): DVKVTQSSRYLVKRTGEKVFLECVQDMDHENMFWYRQDPGLGLRLIYFSYDVKMKEKGDIPEGYSVSREKKERFSLILESASTNQTSMYLCASSWGLGDGSYNEQYFGPGTRLTVT.

V gene TRBV28 combines with J gene TRBJ2-1, with D perhaps being TRBD1 or TRBD2 (6 bases each). Matching the DNA end better, TRBJ2-7 makes the J call doubtful. Germline CDR1 MDHEN, CDR2 SYDVKM. The CDR3 runs to 16 residues. The CDR3 here is CASSPGGHSSYNEQYF. The DNA of the CDR3 is TGTGCCAGCAGTCCCGGGGGACATAGCTCCTACAATGAGCAGTACTTC.

The chain employs TRBV29-1 and TRBJ1-2, with D hard to call. Germline-derived CDR1 and CDR2 are SQVTM and ANQGSEA. The length of the CDR3 is 12 residues. Between the trimmed V and J ends, which lost 4 bases and 7 bases, there was a span of 13 bases. The CDR3 DNA follows: TGCAGCGTTGGAGAACGGGAACGTGGCTACACCTTC. Its translation is CSVGERERGYTF.

The chain carries TRBV7-6 and TRBJ2-7; the match to TRBD2 covers 13 bases. Per germline, CDR1 SGHVS and CDR2 FNYEAQ. V was clipped by 5 bases and J by 1 base; unmatched bases: 11. The CDR3 loop spans 18 amino acids. Here the CDR3 reads CASSPSPGGLAGSYEQYF. In DNA, the CDR3 is TGTGCCAGCAGCCCCTCCCCGGGGGGACTAGCGGGATCCTACGAGCAGTACTTC.

This clonotype was seen at least ten times. The chain employs TRBV4-1 and TRBJ2-7, with D perhaps matching TRBD1 (6 bases). V shed 0 bases and J shed 7 bases, with 10 bases lying between them. The CDR3 is 13 amino acids. The V gene's germline CDR1 is MGHRA and CDR2 YSYEKL. As DNA, the CDR3 is TGCGCCAGCAGCCAAGACAGGGGATGGGAGCAGTACTTC. It encodes CASSQDRGWEQYF.

The rearrangement joins TRBV5-1 to TRBJ2-7; TRBD2 agrees at 10 bases. Germline CDR1 is SGHRS and CDR2 is YFSETQ. V gave up 2 bases and J gave up 6 bases; unmatched junction bases: 14. The CDR3 has 17 residues. The CDR3 DNA sequence: TGCGCCAGCAGCTTCACTCGGACTAGCGGACCGCAGCCCGAGCAGTACTTC. Protein sequence: CASSFTRTSGPQPEQYF.

The chain is built from TRBV27 and TRBJ1-1, with D maybe TRBD1 (5 bases). This CDR3 is built from 14 residues. The ends were cut back, 5 bases at V and 0 bases at J, with 10 bases in the middle. Germline assignment: CDR1 MNHEY and CDR2 SMNVEV (reference sequence). CDR3 nucleotides: TGTGCCAGCAGTCCCCAGGGCCTGAACACTGAAGCTTTCTTT. It specifies CASSPQGLNTEAFF.

The genes are TRBV6-2 or TRBV6-3 and TRBJ2-7, with 7 bases fitting TRBD2. Germline V lookup: CDR1 MNHEY, CDR2 SVGEGT. The trim removed 8 bases at V and 3 bases at J, leaving 19 bases unmatched. The CDR3 spans 17 residues. Here the CDR3 DNA reads TGTGCCAGCTCAAAGCTGGGCGTCACTCGCGGGAGCTACGAGCAGTACTTC. Translating it yields CASSKLGVTRGSYEQYF.

The J gene is TRBJ1-3, the V gene TRBV5-1; D is perhaps TRBD1 (5 bases). Germline assignment: CDR1 SGHRS and CDR2 YFSETQ. Between the trimmed V and J ends, which lost 0 bases and 8 bases, there was a span of 12 bases. This CDR3 region has 14 residues. Written as DNA, the CDR3 is TGCGCCAGCAGCTTGGGCCAGAGAGGGGACACCATATATTTT. Translated: CASSLGQRGDTIYF. Variable domain in full (rest from reference TRBV5-1 and TRBJ1-3): KAGVTQTPRYLIKTRGQQVTLSCSPISGHRSVSWYQQTPGQGLQFLFEYFSETQRNKGNFPGRFSGRQFSNSRSEMNVSTLELGDSALYLCASSLGQRGDTIYFGEGSWLTVV.

The V gene is TRBV29-1, the J gene TRBJ2-1; TRBD2 might be the D (6 bases). Trimming removed 1 base from V and 3 bases from J, with 13 bases in between. The CDR3 contains 15 residues. Germline V gives CDR1 SQVTM, CDR2 ANQGSEA. The CDR3 DNA reads as TGCAGCGTTGAAGGATCGCAGGGAGGCTACAATGAGCAGTTCTTC. Amino acids: CSVEGSQGGYNEQFF.

Regarding this clonotype: At one of its ends the junction is not consistent with the germline gene, which may arise from a read error. This chain connects TRBV6-1 to TRBJ2-6; D possibly uses TRBD1 or TRBD2 (5 bases each). Germline V gives CDR1 MNHNS, CDR2 SASEGT. The CDR3 runs 12 residues. CDR3 in amino acids: CASSSGANVRTF. CDR3 nucleotides: TGTGCCAGCTCTTCCGGGGCCAACGTCCGGACTTTC.

The chain recombines TRBV5-1 with TRBJ1-2; D gene unclear. The CDR3 spans 15 residues. Germline CDR1 is SGHRS and CDR2 is YFSETQ. V lost 4 bases to trimming and J lost 2 bases, with 15 bases between them. CDR3 residues: CASSASPSPNYGYTF. The CDR3 nucleotides read TGCGCCAGCAGCGCCAGCCCCAGCCCCAACTATGGCTACACCTTC.

This clonotype was recorded a few times. V usage is TRBV9 and J usage is TRBJ1-2; D is unclear. Germline V gives CDR1 SGDLS, CDR2 YYNGEE. V lost 3 bases and J lost 7, with 13 bases in between. The CDR3 is 13 amino acids. The CDR3 nucleotides read TGTGCCAGCAGCGCTCACCGGGAAGGTGGCTACACCTTC. Its translation: CASSAHREGGYTF.

This clonotype showed up just a few times. The rearrangement joins TRBV20-1 to TRBJ2-3; TRBD2 matches at 10 bases. V was clipped by 6 bases and J by 2 bases; unmatched bases: 11. The CDR3 is 16 residues long. Germline V lookup: CDR1 DFQATT, CDR2 SNEGSKA (reference sequence). This chain's CDR3 is CSARSGTSAITDTQYF. DNA for the CDR3: TGCAGTGCGCGTTCCGGGACTAGCGCAATCACAGATACGCAGTATTTT.

The gene calls are TRBV6-1 and TRBJ1-4; 7 bases match TRBD1. The CDR3 consists of 15 residues. Germline loops: CDR1 MNHNS, CDR2 SASEGT. The J segment lost 5 bases and the V segment lost 7 bases, leaving 10 bases of the junction unmatched. The CDR3 here is CASTAGDSPNEKLFF. In DNA form, the CDR3 reads TGTGCCAGCACCGCCGGGGACAGCCCCAATGAAAAACTGTTTTTT.

This clonotype was seen at least ten times. The chain carries TRBV7-9 and TRBJ1-5; tentative D call: TRBD1 (5 bases). This CDR3 contains 15 residues. Per germline, CDR1 SEHNR and CDR2 FQNEAQ (reference sequence). V lost 5 bases and J 7 bases, leaving 18 bases between the germline ends. The CDR3 region has the DNA TGTGCCAGCAGCCCTGGACGCGGTGAGGGGCAGCCCCAGCATTTT. Translated, it gives CASSPGRGEGQPQHF.

The rearrangement links TRBV7-9 to TRBJ2-5, with 13 bases aligning to TRBD2. The CDR3 runs to 17 residues. V dropped 4 bases and J dropped 5; count of bases not matched to a gene: 10. Germline V gene lookup returns CDR1 SEHNR and CDR2 FQNEAQ (reference sequence). CDR3: CASSSPGTSGNSETQYF. The CDR3 nucleotides are TGTGCCAGCAGCTCTCCCGGGACTAGCGGGAATTCGGAGACCCAGTACTTC.

The chain employs TRBV5-1 and TRBJ2-1; 7 nucleotides align to TRBD2. Trimming took 1 base from V and 7 from J; bases not matched to a gene: 8. The CDR3 extends over 15 amino acids. Germline V lookup: CDR1 SGHRS, CDR2 YFSETQ. CDR3 in DNA: TGCGCCAGCAGCTTGTTAGCGGGCTGGGGAAATGAGCAGTTCTTC. It translates to CASSLLAGWGNEQFF.

This clonotype was found a few times. The rearrangement uses TRBV21-1 and TRBJ2-7; TRBD2 is the table's D call and was not checked against the DNA. Judging by the DNA end, TRBJ2-5 fits better; the J call may be wrong. TRBV21-1 is a listed pseudogene. This CDR3 contains 16 residues. CDR3 nucleotide sequence: TGTGCCAGCAGCAAAGGCGGCGAAGGGAGCCGAGAGACCCAGTACTTC. Protein product: CASSKGGEGSRETQYF.